This TCR beta chain comes out of a study of control samples from healthy donors and cancer patients. V lost 8 bases and J lost 0, with 10 bases in between. Germline V lookup: CDR1 MNHEY, CDR2 SMNVEV (reference sequence). This CDR3 has 13 amino acids. Repertoires were generated with immunoSEQ multiplex PCR, while TCRdb's copy carries only in-frame clones and drops some. The table includes more than 85,000 clones, around 88% detected once. The sequence derives from a woman between 50 and 59 years old in good health. The source material was blood. The chain recombines TRBV27 with TRBJ1-1; D not certain. In nucleotides, the CDR3 is TGTGCCAGCGGGAGGGCAGTGAACACTGAAGCTTTCTTT. Protein: CASGRAVNTEAFF.